This T cell receptor beta chain was obtained from a study of T cell changes during pregnancy in multiple sclerosis. V lost 6 bases to trimming and J lost 0 bases, with 12 bases between them. Germline V gene sequence: CDR1 SGHRS, CDR2 YFSETQ. The CDR3 is 14 amino acids. Only in-frame clones appear in the TCRdb table, and some are missing; sequencing was by immunoSEQ multiplex PCR. The sample carries 50,000 to 65,000 clones, approximately 86% recorded once. The sample was peripheral blood, taken in the first trimester of pregnancy. The clonotype originates from a female donor with multiple sclerosis, enrolled in a pregnancy study. V gene TRBV5-1 combines with J gene TRBJ1-1, with D tentatively TRBD1 (5 bases). Here the CDR3 reads CASKSGQLNTEAFF. CDR3 sequence (DNA): TGCGCCAGCAAATCAGGACAACTGAACACTGAAGCTTTCTTT.